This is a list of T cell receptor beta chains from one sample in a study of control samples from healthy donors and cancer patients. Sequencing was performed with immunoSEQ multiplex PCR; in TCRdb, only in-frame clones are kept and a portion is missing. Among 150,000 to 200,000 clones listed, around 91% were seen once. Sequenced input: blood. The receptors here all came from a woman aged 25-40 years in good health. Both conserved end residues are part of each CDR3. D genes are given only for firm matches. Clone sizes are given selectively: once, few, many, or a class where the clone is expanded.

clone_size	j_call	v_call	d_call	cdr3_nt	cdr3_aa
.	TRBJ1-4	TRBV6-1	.	TGTGCCAGCAGTGAAGGGTCGGGGTACGGAAAACTGTTTTTT	CASSEGSGYGKLFF
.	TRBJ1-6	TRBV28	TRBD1	TGTGCCAGCAGGACAGGGGGTAATTCACCCCTCCACTTT	CASRTGGNSPLHF
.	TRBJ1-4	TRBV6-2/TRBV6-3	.	TGTGCCAGCAGTAGCAGGGGTGAAAAACTGTTTTTT	CASSSRGEKLFF
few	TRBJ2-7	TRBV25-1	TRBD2	TGTGCCAGCAGTGCCAAGCGGGAGCTCAGCTATCTCGAGCAGTACTTC	CASSAKRELSYLEQYF
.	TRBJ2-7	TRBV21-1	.	TGTGCCAGCAGCAAATACGAAGGACAGGGCTACGAGCAGTACTTC	CASSKYEGQGYEQYF
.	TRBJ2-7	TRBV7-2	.	TGTGCCAGCAGCGCGGGACAGATCTACGAGCAGTACTTC	CASSAGQIYEQYF
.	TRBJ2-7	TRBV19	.	TGTGCCAGTAGTTCGGGACATCACTACGAGCAGTACTTC	CASSSGHHYEQYF
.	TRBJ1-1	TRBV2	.	TGTGCCAGCAGTGTATTTGGGTCGAACACTGAAGCTTTCTTT	CASSVFGSNTEAFF
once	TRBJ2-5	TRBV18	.	TGTGCCAGCTCACCAGTATATAGAACTCCCCAAGAGACCCAGTACTTC	CASSPVYRTPQETQYF
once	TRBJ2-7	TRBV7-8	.	TGTGCCAGCAGCTTAAACAGGGTCTACGAGCAGTACTTC	CASSLNRVYEQYF
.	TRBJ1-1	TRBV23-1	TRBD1	TGCGCCAGCAGTCAATCGACAGGGACTGAAGCTTTCTTT	CASSQSTGTEAFF
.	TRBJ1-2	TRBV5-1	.	TGCGCCAGCAGCCCTGGCGGACACCTTAACTATGGCTACACCTTC	CASSPGGHLNYGYTF
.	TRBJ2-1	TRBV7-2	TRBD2	TGTGCCAGCAGCTTAGAAAGACTAGCGGAGAATGAGCAGTTCTTC	CASSLERLAENEQFF
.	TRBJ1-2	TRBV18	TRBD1	TGTGCCAGCTCAGCCCCCGCACAGGGGCTTCGTTATGGCTACACCTTC	CASSAPAQGLRYGYTF
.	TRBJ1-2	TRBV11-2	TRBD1	TGTGCCAGCAGCGGACCGGGACAGGGTCCCTATGGCTACACCTTC	CASSGPGQGPYGYTF
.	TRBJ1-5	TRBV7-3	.	TGTGCCAGCAGCTTAGGTGCCAATCAGCCCCAGCATTTT	CASSLGANQPQHF
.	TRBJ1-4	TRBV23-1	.	TGCGCCAGCAGTCATGGGCAGAAAAATGAAAAACTGTTTTTT	CASSHGQKNEKLFF
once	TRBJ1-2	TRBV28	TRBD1	TGTGCCAGCAGTTTGCCGCAGGGGGGTGGCTACACCTTC	CASSLPQGGGYTF
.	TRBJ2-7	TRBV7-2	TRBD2	TGTGCCAGCAGCTTGCGGGAGGTGGGGGAGCAGTACTTC	CASSLREVGEQYF
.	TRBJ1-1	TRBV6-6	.	TGTGCCAGCAGTTACGATGGGGTAGGAGCTTTCTTT	CASSYDGVGAFF
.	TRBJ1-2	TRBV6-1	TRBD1	TGTGCCAGCAGTGGTCTGGACAGGGGTAGCGGCTATGGCTACACCTTC	CASSGLDRGSGYGYTF
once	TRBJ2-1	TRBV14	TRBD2	TGTGCCAGCAGCCGTCTAGCGGGAGACAATGAGCAGTTCTTC	CASSRLAGDNEQFF
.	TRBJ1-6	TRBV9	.	TGTGCCAGCAGCGTAGAGACCGGTTATAATTCACCCCTCCACTTT	CASSVETGYNSPLHF
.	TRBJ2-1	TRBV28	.	TGTGCCAGCACTAGCCACAATGAGCAGTTCTTC	CASTSHNEQFF
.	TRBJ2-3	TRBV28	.	TGTGCCAGCAGTTTACTAGGCCGCGATACGCAGTATTTT	CASSLLGRDTQYF
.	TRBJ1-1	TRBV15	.	TGTGCCACCAGCAGAGTAAAAGGGATGAACACTGAAGCTTTCTTT	CATSRVKGMNTEAFF
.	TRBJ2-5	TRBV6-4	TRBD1	TGTGCCAGCAGAGACTTACAGGGGTGGGAGACCCAGTACTTC	CASRDLQGWETQYF
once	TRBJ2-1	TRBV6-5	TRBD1	TGTGCCAGCAGTTCCCCGGGACAGGGTTCCAATGAGCAGTTCTTC	CASSSPGQGSNEQFF